The next 7 T cell receptor beta chains were all read from a single sample in a study of post-analysis software for immune sequencing data. Study results and limitations: Relative to controls, patients had 5 or 6 TRBV segments at higher frequency, with TRBV5-6, TRBV5-1 and TRBV20-1 among these.

Unique molecular identifiers were built into the TCR beta cDNA libraries. TCRdb independently ran MiXCR on the PCR reads; one entry per CDR3 protein. This table has approximately 250,000 distinct CDR3 sequences, less than 40% appearing once. Their specific antigens are unknown. Sequencing was done on a sample of blood. The receptors were gathered from a girl aged 10 to 17 with multiple sclerosis.

The chain uses TRBV30 and TRBJ2-5; D is perhaps TRBD2 (7 bases). CDR1 is GTSNPN, CDR2 SVGIG, per germline (reference sequence). Trimming took 4 bases from V and 3 from J, leaving 9 bases between them. This CDR3 is built from 12 residues. For the CDR3, the DNA is TGTGCCTGGAAGGGGGGGGAAGAGACCCAGTACTTC. This gives the protein CAWKGGEETQYF.

Worth noting for this clonotype: This may come from a read error, since a much larger clone is one base off. This chain uses TRBV25-1 with TRBJ2-5; 8 bases agree with TRBD2. The CDR3 length is 15 residues. Trimming took 2 bases from V and 5 from J; bases not matched to a gene: 7. Germline CDR1 reads MGHDK; CDR2 reads SYGVNS. The CDR3 DNA reads TGTGCCAGCAGTGAAAGTCGCGGGGGGTCGGAGACCCAGTACTTC. Translated, it gives CASSESRGGSETQYF.

This clonotype was seen ten or more times. The V gene is TRBV12-3 or TRBV12-4, the J gene TRBJ1-2; D possibly corresponds to TRBD1 (6 bases). The V end lost 5 bases, the J end lost 7 bases, and 8 bases lay between the germline ends. This CDR3 contains 11 residues. This chain's CDR3 is CASSVRGGYTF. CDR3 coding DNA: TGTGCCAGCAGTGTCAGGGGTGGCTACACCTTC.

This clonotype has more than one count but fewer than ten. Given a much more abundant clone one base away, this may be a read error. The chain uses TRBV20-1 and TRBJ2-7; 9 bases align to TRBD2. Germline CDR1 and CDR2: DFQATT and SNEGSKA (reference sequence). The length of the CDR3 is 15 residues. Trimming took 0 bases from V and 7 from J; bases not matched to a gene: 10. In DNA, the CDR3 is TGCAGTGCTAGAGATCCCGCGGGAGGGAAGAATGAGCAGTACTTC. Its protein is CSARDPAGGKNEQYF.

Concerning this clonotype: A much more abundant neighbour one base away suggests this may be a read error. This chain joins TRBV3-1 and TRBJ1-2; the D is unclear. This CDR3 spans 14 amino acids. Per germline, CDR1 LGHDT and CDR2 YNNKEL (reference sequence). CDR3 coding DNA: TGTGCCTGCAGCCGTGAGAAGGGAAGCTATGGCTACACCTTC. It translates to CACSREKGSYGYTF.

The V call is TRBV5-1, the J call TRBJ2-5; 8 bases line up with TRBD1. The DNA end is a closer match to TRBJ2-7, so the J assignment may be wrong. This CDR3 contains 14 residues. Germline V gene data show CDR1 as SGHRS and CDR2 as YFSETQ. CDR3 coding DNA: TGCGCCAGCAGCTGGGAGCAGGGGGCGTACGAGCAGTACTTC. This gives the protein CASSWEQGAYEQYF.

This clonotype was counted once. A clone one base away is much larger, so this may be a read error. The chain is built from TRBV5-5 and TRBJ2-1; 7 bases line up with TRBD1. Trimming at V came to 4 bases and at J to 7 bases, leaving 8 bases not matched to a gene. The germline V gene encodes CDR1 SGHKS and CDR2 YYEKEE (reference sequence). The CDR3 runs to 14 residues. The CDR3 region has the DNA TGTGCCAGCAGCGGAGACAGGGATGGGAATGAGCAGTTCTTC. Translation gives CASSGDRDGNEQFF.